This T cell receptor (beta chain) was obtained from a study of vaccination and CD4 T cells after COVID-19. Study summary: A positive SARS-CoV-2 nasal swab PCR result was recorded for each convalescent patient; about nine were mild and one severe. Overlapping SARS-CoV-2, HCoV-NL63, HCoV-OC43 and HCoV-229E spike peptides were used to stimulate cells.

A few counts support this clonotype. Its specificity is unknown. Noted treatment: roughly 10-day PBMC culture with coronavirus spike peptide pools or control peptides (ViraFEST assay). ViraFEST relied on peptide pools to expand antigen-specific T cells; the TCRs were sequenced afterward. Deletions cut 0 bases from V and 1 base from J, with 16 bases between. Germline loops: CDR1 LNHNV, CDR2 YYDKDF (reference sequence). The CDR3 contains 17 residues. Cultured CD4+ T-cell DNA underwent Oncomine TCR Beta short-read sequencing. TCRdb re-called the PCR reads through MiXCR, storing one row per CDR3 protein. This table holds about 15,000 distinct CDR3 sequences, 40% to 60% found once.

Sequenced input: CD4+ T cells from blood, cultured in vitro. The rearrangement links TRBV15 to TRBJ2-7; D may be TRBD2 (6 bases). The clonotype originates from a human donor who had recovered from COVID-19. The CDR3: CATSRDLPGVGSYEQYF. The CDR3 nucleotides read TGTGCCACCAGCAGAGATCTCCCGGGAGTGGGGTCCTACGAGCAGTACTTC.